A selection of T cell receptor beta chains follows, all from one sample in a study of vaccination and CD4 T cells after COVID-19. TCRdb fed the PCR reads into MiXCR, producing one record per CDR3 protein. Of some 2,700 distinct CDR3 sequences listed, roughly 30% are singletons. Their antigen targets remain unknown. Sequenced material: CD4+ T cells from blood, cultured in vitro, taken after SARS-CoV-2 vaccination. Every receptor here comes from a human donor who had recovered from COVID-19. The CDR3 runs from the conserved cysteine through the conserved F or W. A D gene is named only where the DNA matches it firmly. Only part of the rows carry a size: once, few, many, or a class if the clone is expanded.

D	size	V	J	DNA	CDR3
TRBD2	.	TRBV14	TRBJ2-5	TGTGCCAGCAGCCCGCTAGCGGTGTGGGAAAGAGAGACCCAGTACTTC	CASSPLAVWERETQYF
.	.	TRBV6-1	TRBJ1-2	TGTGCCAGCAGTGAGTCCCAGGGAAATTCTCGGTACACCTTC	CASSESQGNSRYTF
TRBD1	.	TRBV18	TRBJ2-7	TGTGCCAGCTCACGTCAAGGACAGGCATACGAGCAGTACTTC	CASSRQGQAYEQYF
.	few	TRBV6-5	TRBJ2-1	TGTGCCAGCAGTTACGGGAGGACTACCTCCTACAATGAGCAGTTCTTC	CASSYGRTTSYNEQFF
TRBD2	few	TRBV5-1	TRBJ2-7	TGCGCCAGCAGCCTGACTAGCGGGGGCCGATCCTACGAGCAGTACTTC	CASSLTSGGRSYEQYF
.	few	TRBV19	TRBJ1-2	TGTGCCAGTAGTTCCCAGGGGTGGAGCTACACCTTC	CASSSQGWSYTF
.	.	TRBV4-2	TRBJ2-7	TGTGCCAGCAGCCAACTCGGATACGAGCAGTACTTC	CASSQLGYEQYF
.	.	TRBV27	TRBJ1-5	TGTGCCAGCAGTCCCGCGGGCGGATATCAGCCCCAGCATTTT	CASSPAGGYQPQHF
TRBD1	few	TRBV6-1	TRBJ2-7	TGTGCCAGCAGCCTCCGGGACAGGGGGGTTTACGAGCAGTACTTC	CASSLRDRGVYEQYF
TRBD2	.	TRBV6-4	TRBJ2-1	TGTGCCAGCAGTGAGCGGCCAAGCGGGGTCGATGAGCAGTTCTTC	CASSERPSGVDEQFF
.	few	TRBV4-1	TRBJ2-1	TGCGCCAGCACCAGGGACTACAATGAGCAGTTCTTC	CASTRDYNEQFF
.	few	TRBV6-5	TRBJ1-5	TGTGCCAGCAGTTACACCCCAAGCAATCAGCCCCAGCATTTT	CASSYTPSNQPQHF
TRBD2	.	TRBV6-1	TRBJ2-1	TGTGCCAGCAGTGGGACTAGCGGGGCATCCTACAATGAGCAGTTCTTC	CASSGTSGASYNEQFF
.	.	TRBV6-1	TRBJ1-1	TGTGCCAGCAGTGTGCCCGGGGGGACTGAAGCTTTCTTT	CASSVPGGTEAFF
TRBD2	medium-sized	TRBV4-3	TRBJ2-3	TGCGCCAGCAGCCCGGGACTAGCGGGGGGGACGCAGTATTTT	CASSPGLAGGTQYF
.	few	TRBV29-1	TRBJ2-5	TGCAGCGTTGAAGACGTGGGGCTCGGGGGCCAAGAGACCCAGTACTTC	CSVEDVGLGGQETQYF
TRBD1	many	TRBV10-1	TRBJ2-7	TGCGCCAGCAATGCCAGGGGGTCCTACGAGCAGTACTTC	CASNARGSYEQYF
TRBD1	medium-sized	TRBV6-1	TRBJ2-7	TGTGCCAGCAGTCTCGGGACAGGGGTCTCCTACGAGCAGTACTTC	CASSLGTGVSYEQYF
.	few	TRBV29-1	TRBJ1-1	TGCAGCGGCGGGAGGGGAAGCACTGAAGCTTTCTTT	CSGGRGSTEAFF
TRBD1	once	TRBV15	TRBJ2-5	TGTGCCACCAGCAGTGGACAGGGGAAGGGGCAAGAGACCCAGTACTTC	CATSSGQGKGQETQYF
.	few	TRBV6-5	TRBJ1-2	TGTGCCAGCAGTCACTCACCGGGAAACTATGGCTACACCTTC	CASSHSPGNYGYTF
.	.	TRBV5-1	TRBJ2-5	TGCGCCAGCAGCTCACCACCGGGACCGCTGGACCAAGAGACCCAGTACTTC	CASSSPPGPLDQETQYF
TRBD1	.	TRBV2	TRBJ1-2	TGTGCCAGCGACAGGGATAACGGCTACACCTTC	CASDRDNGYTF
TRBD1	.	TRBV27	TRBJ1-6	TGTGCCAGCAGTTTCGGGTGGGACAGGAATTCACCCCTCCACTTT	CASSFGWDRNSPLHF
.	once	TRBV7-9	TRBJ1-1	TGTGCCAGCAGCGTAATACGGGGGGCTGAAGCTTTCTTT	CASSVIRGAEAFF
TRBD1	.	TRBV10-3	TRBJ1-2	TGTGCCATCAGGGGACAGGGGGTTAACTATGGCTACACCTTC	CAIRGQGVNYGYTF
.	.	TRBV11-1	TRBJ2-3	TGTGCCAGCAGCTCCGGTGTCCCCCGCACAGATACGCAGTATTTT	CASSSGVPRTDTQYF
.	.	TRBV6-1	TRBJ1-1	TGTGCCAGCAGTGATTCCCACCGGAAGGCTGAAGCTTTCTTT	CASSDSHRKAEAFF
.	.	TRBV21-1	TRBJ1-6	TGTGCCAGCAGCATCAGGACAGGGATCGTTTCACCCCTCCACTTT	CASSIRTGIVSPLHF
TRBD2	.	TRBV30	TRBJ2-7	TGTGCCTGGAGAACTAGCGGGGGTCCCTACGAGCAGTACTTC	CAWRTSGGPYEQYF
.	many	TRBV6-1	TRBJ2-5	TGTGCCAGCAGTGAGTTAGGGGGTGGTTATGGAGACCGAAGGTCCCAGTACTTC	CASSELGGGYGDRRSQYF
TRBD2	.	TRBV5-1	TRBJ2-5	TGCGCCAGCAGCTTGGTCCTCGGCTCGGGGGGTGAGACCCAGTACTTC	CASSLVLGSGGETQYF
.	few	TRBV20-1	TRBJ2-3	TGCAGTGCTAGACGGAGTCTCGGGCTGGGCGGCACAGATACGCAGTATTTT	CSARRSLGLGGTDTQYF
TRBD1	.	TRBV7-9	TRBJ1-2	TGTGCCAGCAGCCCCCAGGACAGGGGGTACACCTTC	CASSPQDRGYTF
.	once	TRBV7-7	TRBJ2-7	TGTGCCAGCAGCCGTGCGCGGGGGCGCGAGCAGTACTTC	CASSRARGREQYF
TRBD1	.	TRBV29-1	TRBJ2-3	TGCAGCGTTGAAGGGTCGGACAGGGCAGGAGATACGCAGTATTTT	CSVEGSDRAGDTQYF
.	few	TRBV4-2	TRBJ1-2	TGTGCCAGCAGCCAAGGAGGGGGGGCCTATGGCTACACCTTC	CASSQGGGAYGYTF
TRBD1	.	TRBV18	TRBJ1-2	TGTGCCAGCTCACCGACAGGGTTAGATGGCTACACCTTC	CASSPTGLDGYTF
TRBD1	.	TRBV4-3	TRBJ2-5	TGCGCCAGCAGCCCGAGGGGACAGCAAGAGACCCAGTACTTC	CASSPRGQQETQYF
.	.	TRBV4-3	TRBJ1-2	TGCGCCAGCAGCCAAGATGGCTCTCCCTCCAGCGGCTACACCTTC	CASSQDGSPSSGYTF
TRBD2	medium-sized	TRBV7-2	TRBJ2-7	TGTGCCAGCAGCCTTAGCGGGGCGAGCTCCTACGAGCAGTACTTC	CASSLSGASSYEQYF
TRBD2	many	TRBV6-1	TRBJ2-7	TGTGCCAGCAGTGAATTGGCTAGCGGGCGCTACGAGCAGTACTTC	CASSELASGRYEQYF
.	medium-sized	TRBV20-1	TRBJ1-2	TGCAGTGCCACAAACGGCTTGGTTGGCGGCTACACCTTC	CSATNGLVGGYTF
TRBD1	.	TRBV28	TRBJ1-2	TGTGCCAGCAGCCGGACAGGGACCTATGGCTACACCTTC	CASSRTGTYGYTF
.	.	TRBV28	TRBJ1-2	TGTGCCAGCAGTTGGGGGGAAACCTATGGCTACACCTTC	CASSWGETYGYTF
.	.	TRBV6-5	TRBJ1-5	TGTGCCAGCAGTTACCCTCCAGGGATCGGCAATCAGCCCCAGCATTTT	CASSYPPGIGNQPQHF
.	.	TRBV2	TRBJ2-7	TGTGCCAGCACTGACAGGCGTACCTCCGAGCAGTACTTC	CASTDRRTSEQYF
.	medium-sized	TRBV20-1	TRBJ2-5	TGCAGTGCTAAAGAAGAGACCCAGTACTTC	CSAKEETQYF
TRBD1	medium-sized	TRBV15	TRBJ2-7	TGTGCCACCAGCAGATTCTTGGGACAGAACGAGCAGTACTTC	CATSRFLGQNEQYF
.	medium-sized	TRBV7-6	TRBJ2-3	TGTGCCAGCAGCAACGGGGACGGGGAGACAGATACGCAGTATTTT	CASSNGDGETDTQYF
.	few	TRBV7-2	TRBJ1-2	TGTGCCAGCAGCCCGGAGATCTATGGCTACACCTTC	CASSPEIYGYTF
.	once	TRBV4-2	TRBJ1-5	TGTGCCAGCAGCCAAGGTTGGGGAAATCAGCCCCAGCATTTT	CASSQGWGNQPQHF
TRBD1	few	TRBV20-1	TRBJ1-1	TGCAGTGCTAGAGGAGGGGGCAGGGGGAACACTGAAGCTTTCTTT	CSARGGGRGNTEAFF
TRBD2	medium-sized	TRBV20-1	TRBJ2-1	TGCAGTGCTAGGGCGGTAGCGGGCTCTCGGAGCAATGAGCAGTTCTTC	CSARAVAGSRSNEQFF
TRBD1	medium-sized	TRBV20-1	TRBJ2-7	TGCAGTGCTGAGACGGACAGGGCCTCCTACGAGCAGTACTTC	CSAETDRASYEQYF